The 5 T cell receptor beta chains presented below share a single source sample, sequenced in a study of blood T cells in healthy people across ages. For the second PCR, which ran for about 7 to 11 cycles, a sample-barcoded 5' primer and a J-beta primer mix were used. TCRdb processed the 5' RACE reads anew with MiXCR; each CDR3 protein has one entry. The sample has about 620,000 distinct CDR3 sequences, roughly 21% seen once. Sequenced input: blood. Receptors were obtained from a man in his 70s in good health.

The rearrangement joins TRBV15 to TRBJ2-3; 7 nucleotides match TRBD2. Unmatched junction bases numbered 4, after V lost 1 base and J lost 0 bases. In germline, CDR1 is LNHNV, CDR2 YYDKDF (reference sequence). The CDR3 has 16 amino acids. This chain's CDR3 is CATSRGVSGSTDTQYF. Here the CDR3 DNA reads TGTGCCACCAGCAGAGGGGTTAGCGGGAGCACAGATACGCAGTATTTT.

This clonotype was seen more than once but under ten times. The rearrangement links TRBV29-1 to TRBJ2-7; D unresolved. CDR1 SQVTM and CDR2 ANQGSEA come from the germline V gene. V was shortened by 4 bases and J by 3 bases, with 10 bases between the two germline ends. The CDR3 sequence is 12 residues long. The CDR3: CSVGIGNYEQYF. The DNA of the CDR3 is TGCAGCGTTGGAATAGGGAACTACGAGCAGTACTTC.

This clonotype appeared a few times. The rearrangement uses TRBV20-1 and TRBJ2-5, with 8 bases fitting TRBD1. Germline assignment: CDR1 DFQATT and CDR2 SNEGSKA (reference sequence). Trimming took 3 bases from V and 5 from J; bases not matched to a gene: 8. The CDR3 length is 14 residues. The CDR3 bases are TGCAGTGCTAGGTTAGGGACAGGAGGGGAGACCCAGTACTTC. The encoded protein is CSARLGTGGETQYF.

The chain links TRBV12-5 to TRBJ1-3, with D possibly matching TRBD1 (5 bases). The CDR3 is 17 amino acids. V was cut by 6 bases and J by 0 bases, with 18 bases left in between. CDR1 LGHNT and CDR2 FRNRAP come from the germline V gene. This CDR3 reads CASGTSGAASSGNTIYF. CDR3 nucleotide sequence: TGTGCTAGTGGAACCTCCGGGGCGGCAAGCTCTGGAAACACCATATATTTT.

This clonotype was seen more than once but under ten times. This chain links TRBV5-1 with TRBJ2-5; 9 bases are a match to TRBD1. V was clipped by 4 bases and J by 3 bases; unmatched bases: 4. CDR1 and CDR2 from the germline V gene are SGHRS and YFSETQ. This CDR3 has 14 residues. As DNA, the CDR3 is TGCGCCAGCAGCGTGGGACAGGGTAAAGAGACCCAGTACTTC. Encoded protein: CASSVGQGKETQYF.